The sequence of this TCR beta chain was determined in a study of radiotherapy plus CTLA-4 blockade in lung cancer. Sequencing was performed with immunoSEQ multiplex PCR; in TCRdb, only in-frame clones are kept and a portion is missing. The table lists tens of thousands of clones, around four fifths of them singletons, with around 0.8% in the top ten. Concerning this clone: Its cognate antigen is unknown.

The CDR3 has 15 amino acids. V was clipped by 0 bases and J by 4 bases, with 12 bases between them. Germline loops: CDR1 SEHNR, CDR2 FQNEAQ (reference sequence). Findings of the study overall: Clones of tumor-derived TCRs expanded in blood after radiotherapy plus ipilimumab. Increased serum interferon-beta after radiation also reportedly predicted response strongly.

This specimen was peripheral blood, taken from a patient treated with radiotherapy plus ipilimumab. The origin of this receptor is a human donor with non-small cell lung cancer who had stable disease on radiotherapy plus ipilimumab. This chain joins TRBV7-9 and TRBJ1-2; D not certain. The DNA for the CDR3 is TGTGCCAGCAGCTTAGCGGGCGGGGAACGCTATGGCTACACCTTC. Residues: CASSLAGGERYGYTF.